This record concerns one T cell receptor beta chain sequence. The data stem from a study of T cell changes during pregnancy in multiple sclerosis. Repertoires were generated with immunoSEQ multiplex PCR, while TCRdb's copy carries only in-frame clones and drops some. The data show 90,000 to 120,000 clones, roughly 90% seen once. The V and J ends lost 3 bases and 3 bases, in that order; junction bases with no gene match: 10. CDR3 size: 16 residues. Germline CDR1 reads MNHNS; CDR2 reads SASEGT. The TCR comes from a female donor in good health, enrolled as a control in a pregnancy study. The chain has TRBV6-1 and TRBJ1-2, with 7 bases fitting TRBD1. Source: peripheral blood, taken in the third trimester of pregnancy. The CDR3 loop reads CASSDRDRVPDYGYTF. CDR3 coding DNA: TGTGCCAGCAGTGACCGAGACAGGGTACCTGACTATGGCTACACCTTC.